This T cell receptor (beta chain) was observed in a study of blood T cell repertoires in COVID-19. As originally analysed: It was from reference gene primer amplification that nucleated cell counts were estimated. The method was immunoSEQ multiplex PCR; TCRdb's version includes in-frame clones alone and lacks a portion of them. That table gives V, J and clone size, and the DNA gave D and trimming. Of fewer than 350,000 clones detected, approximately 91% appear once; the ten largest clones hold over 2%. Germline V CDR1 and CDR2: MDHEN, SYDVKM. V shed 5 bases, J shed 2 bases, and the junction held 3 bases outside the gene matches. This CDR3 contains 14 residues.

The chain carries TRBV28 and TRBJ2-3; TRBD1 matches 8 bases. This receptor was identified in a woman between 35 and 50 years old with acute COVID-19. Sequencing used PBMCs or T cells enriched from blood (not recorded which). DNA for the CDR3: TGTGCCAGCAGTAGGGGACAGGTCACAGATACGCAGTATTTT. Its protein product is CASSRGQVTDTQYF.